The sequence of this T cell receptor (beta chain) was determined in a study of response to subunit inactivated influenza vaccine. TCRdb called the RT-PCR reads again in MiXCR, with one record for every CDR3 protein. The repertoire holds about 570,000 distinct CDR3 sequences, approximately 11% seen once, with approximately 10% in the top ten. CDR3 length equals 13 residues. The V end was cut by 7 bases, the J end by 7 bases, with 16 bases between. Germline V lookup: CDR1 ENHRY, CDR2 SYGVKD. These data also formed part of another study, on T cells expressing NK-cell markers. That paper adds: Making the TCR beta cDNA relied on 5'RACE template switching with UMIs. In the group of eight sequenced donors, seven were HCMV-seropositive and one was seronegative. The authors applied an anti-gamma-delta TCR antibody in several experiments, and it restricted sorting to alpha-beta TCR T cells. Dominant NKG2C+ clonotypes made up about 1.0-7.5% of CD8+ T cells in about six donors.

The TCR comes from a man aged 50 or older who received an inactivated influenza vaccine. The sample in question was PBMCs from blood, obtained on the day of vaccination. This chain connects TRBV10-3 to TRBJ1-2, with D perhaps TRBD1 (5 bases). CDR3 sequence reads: CAITEAGAGGYTF. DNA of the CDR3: TGTGCCATCACCGAGGCCGGGGCGGGTGGCTACACCTTC.